The 32 T cell receptor beta chains below were found in one sample sequenced in a study of shared clonotypes between healthy human individuals. Profiled with immunoSEQ multiplex PCR; TCRdb holds only in-frame clones, not every one. The table shows some 530,000 clones, with 65% to 85% occurring only once. The material sequenced was PBMCs. The receptors shown here come from a woman between 40 and 50 years old in good health. Some clones in this sample may be carry-over from other donors' samples.

The chain is built from TRBV6-1 and TRBJ2-1; 11 bases line up with TRBD1. The length of the CDR3 is 15 residues. The V gene's germline CDR1 is MNHNS and CDR2 SASEGT. V lost 6 bases, J lost 5 bases, and 6 bases stayed unmatched. The CDR3 nucleotides read TGTGCCAGCAGCCGGACAGGGGGCGCCCACAATGAGCAGTTCTTC. It encodes CASSRTGGAHNEQFF.

DNA of the CDR3: TGTGCCAGCACGCTAGCGGGAGTTCAGCGAGAGACCCAGTACTTC. This codes for CASTLAGVQRETQYF. The chain combines TRBV7-2 with TRBJ2-5; TRBD2 agrees at 10 bases. The CDR3 spans 15 residues. Germline V gives CDR1 SGHTA, CDR2 FQGNSA. Trimming at V came to 7 bases and at J to 4 bases, leaving 9 bases not matched to a gene.

Details on this clone: At one boundary the junction diverges from the germline segment, which might be a read error. This chain links TRBV7-8 with TRBJ1-5; possibly TRBD1 for D (6 bases). Looked up from germline, CDR1 is SGHVS and CDR2 is FQNEAQ. The CDR3 totals 15 residues. Written as DNA, the CDR3 is TGTGCCAGTAGCTTAGGGGGGGGTCGCAATCAGCCCCAGCATTTT. Translated, it gives CASSLGGGRNQPQHF.

The chain employs TRBV19 and TRBJ1-4; 7 bases agree with TRBD1. CDR1 and CDR2 from the germline V gene are LNHDA and SQIVND (reference sequence). The CDR3 covers 12 residues. Trimming at V came to 5 bases and at J to 14 bases, leaving 8 bases not matched to a gene. The CDR3 region is CASSRKGARLFF. In DNA, the CDR3 is TGTGCCAGTAGTCGTAAGGGGGCAAGGCTGTTTTTT.

About this clone itself: The DNA is omitted, as the CDR3 cannot be located on it reliably, and the CDR3 follows TCRdb's listing. This rearrangement joins TRBV12-1 to TRBJ2-7. TRBV12-1 counts as a pseudogene. The CDR3 length is 14 residues, termini included. The CDR3 protein is CASSVALGAYEQYF.

On this clone itself: The same CDR3 is also encoded by other DNA sequences in this sample. The gene calls are TRBV18 and TRBJ2-7; TRBD1 aligns across 7 bases. Germline V gene sequence: CDR1 KGHSH, CDR2 LQKENI. After removal of 3 bases from V and 4 bases from J, the junction contained 6 bases not matched to a gene. This CDR3 contains 14 residues. The CDR3 loop reads CASSPGTDGYEQYF. CDR3 coding DNA: TGTGCCAGCTCACCCGGGACAGACGGGTACGAGCAGTACTTC.

The V call is TRBV7-3, the J call TRBJ2-2; D remains ambiguous. From germline, CDR1 is SGHTA and CDR2 FQGTGA. V shed 5 bases and J shed 3 bases, with 7 bases lying between them. CDR3 length equals 13 residues. DNA for the CDR3: TGTGCCAGCAGCGAGGAACACACCGGGGAGCTGTTTTTT. Residues: CASSEEHTGELFF.

The chain couples TRBV5-1 to TRBJ2-5; weak D call: TRBD1 (6 bases). Between the trimmed V and J ends, which lost 4 bases and 5 bases, there was a span of 15 bases. The CDR3 is 14 residues long. In germline, CDR1 is SGHRS, CDR2 YFSETQ. CDR3: CASSLGHRAETQYF. CDR3 DNA: TGCGCCAGCAGCCTCGGGCACAGGGCGGAGACCCAGTACTTC.

This chain uses TRBV5-1 with TRBJ2-2; 7 nucleotides agree with TRBD2. V dropped 5 bases and J dropped 3; count of bases not matched to a gene: 10. CDR1 SGHRS and CDR2 YFSETQ come from the germline V gene. The CDR3 extends over 16 amino acids. The CDR3: CASSPPGGVYTGELFF. CDR3 coding DNA: TGCGCCAGCAGTCCCCCGGGGGGAGTGTACACCGGGGAGCTGTTTTTT.

The chain carries TRBV7-9 and TRBJ1-5, with D unresolved. The CDR3 totals 14 residues. CDR1 is SEHNR, CDR2 FQNEAQ, per germline (reference sequence). The V gene lost 3 bases and the J gene lost 6 bases, with 12 bases spanning the gap. CDR3 sequence reads: CASSFGGSSQPQHF. The CDR3 nucleotides read TGTGCCAGCAGCTTCGGTGGCTCGAGTCAGCCCCAGCATTTT. Full variable domain (remainder filled in from reference TRBV7-9 and TRBJ1-5): DTGVSQNPRHKITKRGQNVTFRCDPISEHNRLYWYRQTLGQGPEFLTYFQNEAQLEKSRLLSDRFSAERPKGSFSTLEIQRTEQGDSAMYLCASSFGGSSQPQHFGDGTRLSIL.

In regard to this clone: Other DNA variants within this sample encode the same CDR3. The chain's CDR3 is CASSLGGSQETQYF. CDR3 in DNA: TGTGCCAGCAGCTTAGGAGGATCTCAAGAGACCCAGTACTTC. V usage is TRBV7-2 and J usage is TRBJ2-5, with D hard to call. The V gene lost 1 base and the J gene lost 2 bases, with 8 bases spanning the gap. The CDR3 runs to 14 residues. Germline V lookup: CDR1 SGHTA, CDR2 FQGNSA.

The chain carries TRBV2 and TRBJ2-7; no reliable D call. This CDR3 has 14 residues. CDR1 is SNHLY and CDR2 is FYNNEI in the germline V gene. Trimming removed 10 bases from V and 3 bases from J, with 19 bases in between. CDR3 coding DNA: TGTGCCACCACGATATTGGACGGATACTACGAGCAGTACTTC. It codes for CATTILDGYYEQYF.

The CDR3 DNA follows: TGTGCCAGCAGTTCCTTTAACACCGGGGAGCTGTTTTTT. The encoded protein is CASSSFNTGELFF. The chain recombines TRBV27 with TRBJ2-2; D not resolved. CDR3 length: 13 amino acids. V shed 4 bases and J shed 2 bases, with 5 bases lying between them. CDR1 and CDR2 from the germline V gene are MNHEY and SMNVEV (reference sequence).

The chain carries TRBV4-3 and TRBJ2-1; no firm D call. Between the trimmed V and J ends, which lost 0 bases and 8 bases, there was a span of 11 bases. The CDR3 consists of 14 residues. Looked up from germline, CDR1 is LGHNA and CDR2 is YSLEER. This CDR3 reads CASSQDRGTHEQFF. DNA of the CDR3: TGCGCCAGCAGCCAAGATAGAGGAACTCATGAGCAGTTCTTC.

J is TRBJ1-1 and V is TRBV9; TRBD1 is a possible D gene (5 bases). This CDR3 spans 15 amino acids. Germline CDR1 and CDR2: SGDLS and YYNGEE. V gave up 1 base and J gave up 6 bases, with 16 bases separating them. The CDR3 sequence is CASSVSNQGVSEAFF. Written as DNA, the CDR3 is TGTGCCAGCAGCGTAAGCAATCAAGGGGTTTCTGAAGCTTTCTTT.

On this clone: With only one base between it and a far larger clone, this is likely a read error. V is TRBV20-1 and J is TRBJ1-2; a weak D match, TRBD1 (5 bases). Germline-derived CDR1 and CDR2 are DFQATT and SNEGSKA (reference sequence). Trimming removed 5 bases from V and 10 bases from J, with 14 bases in between. The CDR3 is 11 amino acids. CDR3 sequence: CSAGLAGSYTF. DNA for the CDR3: TGCAGTGCTGGACTCGCAGGGTCCTACACCTTC.

V gene TRBV5-1 combines with J gene TRBJ2-5, with D possibly TRBD2 on 5 matching bases. The J call may be wrong; the DNA end is better matched by TRBJ2-7. This CDR3 contains 14 residues. CDR1 and CDR2 (germline): SGHRS, YFSETQ. CDR3 DNA sequence: TGCGCCAGCAGCTTCGGGGTGGGAGCCTACGAGCAGTACTTC. Its protein is CASSFGVGAYEQYF.

J is TRBJ1-4 and V is TRBV2; TRBD1 is a possible D gene (5 bases). Germline-derived CDR1 and CDR2 are SNHLY and FYNNEI. Between the trimmed V and J ends, which lost 6 bases and 8 bases, there was a span of 16 bases. The CDR3 has 14 residues. The CDR3 is CASRGRQGFEKLFF. In DNA form, the CDR3 reads TGTGCCAGCAGAGGGCGGCAGGGATTCGAAAAACTGTTTTTT.

This chain connects TRBV27 to TRBJ1-2, with D uncertain. CDR1 is MNHEY, CDR2 SMNVEV, per germline (reference sequence). The CDR3 is 14 amino acids. The V end was cut by 9 bases, the J end by 2 bases, with 16 bases between. CDR3 residues: CASSPSTKNYGYTF. CDR3 coding DNA: TGTGCCAGTAGCCCTAGCACAAAAAACTATGGCTACACCTTC.

The chain combines TRBV4-2 with TRBJ2-1; 13 bases align to TRBD2. Germline CDR1 LGHNA, CDR2 YNFKEQ. V was pared by 4 bases and J by 7 bases, with 7 bases of the junction left unmatched. The CDR3 consists of 16 residues. The CDR3 spells CASSPTTSGRRNEQFF. The DNA of the CDR3 is TGTGCCAGCAGCCCCACGACTAGCGGGAGGAGGAATGAGCAGTTCTTC.

This sequence joins TRBV7-2 and TRBJ2-5; no reliable D call. CDR1 and CDR2 (germline): SGHTA, FQGNSA. V was trimmed by 2 bases and J by 1 base, leaving 11 bases between them. The CDR3 runs to 15 residues. The CDR3 nucleotides read TGTGCCAGCAGCTTACCGGTGTCGGCCCAAGAGACCCAGTACTTC. Protein: CASSLPVSAQETQYF.

Worth noting for this clone: This is likely an artifact of a read error, given a far larger clone one base away. Other DNA sequences in this sample translate to the same CDR3. The chain employs TRBV5-1 and TRBJ1-4, with 12 bases matching TRBD1. Trimming cost V 4 bases and J 11 bases; bases outside gene matches: 12. The germline gives CDR1 SGHRS, CDR2 YFSETQ. The length of the CDR3 is 16 residues. CDR3: CASSIGDRGRIEKLFF. The CDR3 nucleotides read TGCGCCAGCAGCATCGGGGACAGGGGGCGAATTGAGAAACTGTTTTTT.

The J gene is TRBJ2-6, the V gene TRBV4-3, with D hard to call. Germline CDR1 reads LGHNA; CDR2 reads YSLEER. Deletions cut 0 bases from V and 0 bases from J, with 6 bases between. The CDR3 loop spans 16 amino acids. This CDR3 is CASSQDVLSGANVLTF. In nucleotides, the CDR3 is TGCGCCAGCAGCCAAGATGTCCTCTCTGGGGCCAACGTCCTGACTTTC.

The chain uses TRBV14 and TRBJ2-7, with TRBD1 identical over 12 bases. Per the germline V gene, CDR1 is SGHDN and CDR2 is FVKESK. The CDR3 covers 13 residues. V shed 8 bases and J 7 bases; nucleotides not matched to a gene: 6. Here the CDR3 DNA reads TGTGCCAGCCGCGGGACAGGGGGCAATGAGCAGTACTTC. Encoded protein: CASRGTGGNEQYF.

The J gene is TRBJ1-3, the V gene TRBV4-3, with a weak D call TRBD1 (6 bases). Germline assignment: CDR1 LGHNA and CDR2 YSLEER. Trimming removed 0 bases at V and 8 bases at J, with 17 bases between. CDR3 length: 16 residues. The CDR3 region has the DNA TGCGCCAGCAGCCAAGATCTCACAGGGAATTGGGACACCATATATTTT. Protein product: CASSQDLTGNWDTIYF.

V is TRBV29-1 and J is TRBJ2-2, with TRBD1 matching 8 bases. This CDR3 is 13 amino acids long. The J segment lost 6 bases and the V segment lost 4 bases, leaving 4 bases of the junction unmatched. Germline V lookup: CDR1 SQVTM, CDR2 ANQGSEA. CDR3 sequence reads: CSVATGGAGELFF. The CDR3 coding sequence is TGCAGCGTTGCTACAGGGGGAGCCGGGGAGCTGTTTTTT.

J is TRBJ2-5 and V is TRBV7-2, with D perhaps matching TRBD2 (5 bases). The CDR3 sequence is 13 residues long. V dropped 1 base and J dropped 8 bases, with 11 bases sitting between them. Germline V CDR1 and CDR2: SGHTA, FQGNSA. The CDR3: CASSLEVLATQYF. The CDR3 bases are TGTGCCAGCAGCTTAGAAGTGCTAGCTACCCAGTACTTC.

DNA for the CDR3: TGTGCCAGCAGCTTCCTTAGCAATGAGCAGTTCTTC. Its protein is CASSFLSNEQFF. V gene TRBV11-1 combines with J gene TRBJ2-1; D unresolved. Deletions cut 3 bases from V and 6 bases from J, with 6 bases between. The germline gives CDR1 SGHAT, CDR2 FQDESV (reference sequence). CDR3 length: 12 residues. Full variable domain (outside the CDR3, taken from reference TRBV11-1 and TRBJ2-1): EAEVAQSPRYKITEKSQAVAFWCDPISGHATLYWYRQILGQGPELLVQFQDESVVDDSQLPKDRFSAERLKGVDSTLKIQPAELGDSAMYLCASSFLSNEQFFGPGTRLTVL.

As concerns this clone: A far larger clone is just one base off, so this is likely a read error. This sample also contains other DNA sequences that code for the same CDR3. The chain recombines TRBV2 with TRBJ2-5; no clear D. Trimming took 10 bases from V and 11 from J, leaving 20 bases between them. Germline V gene sequence: CDR1 SNHLY, CDR2 FYNNEI. CDR3 length equals 12 residues. CDR3 sequence: CATQAPSYEQYF. The CDR3, as DNA: TGTGCCACCCAGGCACCTTCCTATGAGCAGTACTTC. The variable domain in full, completed from reference TRBV2 and TRBJ2-5, reads EPEVTQTPSHQVTQMGQEVILRCVPISNHLYFYWYRQILGQKVEFLVSFYNNEISEKSEIFDDQFSVERPDGSNFTLKIRSTKLEDSAMYFCATQAPSYEQYFGPGTRLLVL.

A remark on this clone: A much bigger clone sits one base away, suggesting this may be a read error. Other DNA sequences in this sample translate to the same CDR3. This chain connects TRBV15 to TRBJ2-2; tentatively, D is TRBD2 (6 bases). CDR3 length: 14 amino acids. CDR1 is LNHNV and CDR2 is YYDKDF in the germline V gene (reference sequence). In nucleotides, the CDR3 is TGTGCCACCAGCAGAGATAGGGTGGGCGGGGAGCTGTTCTTT. Protein: CATSRDRVGGELFF.

This chain links TRBV11-3 with TRBJ2-2, with a weak D call TRBD1 (6 bases). Germline V gene data show CDR1 as SGHNT and CDR2 as YENEEA. The V and J ends lost 4 bases and 6 bases respectively, with 18 bases between them. The CDR3 contains 16 residues. CDR3 nucleotides: TGTGCCAGCAGCTCGAACCACAGGGCCGGGGCCGGGGAGCTGTTTTTT. It specifies CASSSNHRAGAGELFF.

With regard to this clone: Mismatch with germline at one junction end may stem from a read error. The V call is TRBV11-2, the J call TRBJ1-2; tentatively, D is TRBD1 (5 bases). The V gene's germline CDR1 is SGHAT and CDR2 FQNNGV. The CDR3 runs to 15 residues. The CDR3, as DNA: TGTGCCAGTAGCTGGAGGTTCGACAGCCTATATGGCTACACCTTC. Translation gives CASSWRFDSLYGYTF.